These 11 T cell receptor beta chains came from one sample sequenced in a study of response to subunit inactivated influenza vaccine. TCRdb re-called the RT-PCR reads with MiXCR, one entry per CDR3 protein. The sample lists over 800,000 distinct CDR3 sequences, 21% occurring once. This specimen was PBMCs from blood, taken roughly 5 days after vaccination. Receptors originate from a man between 50 and 59 years old who received an inactivated influenza vaccine.

This clonotype occurred a few times. This chain joins TRBV11-1 and TRBJ2-2; 7 positions agree with TRBD1. The CDR3 spans 15 residues. Germline trimming cut 6 bases from V and 4 bases from J; bases unmatched to any gene: 8. The V gene's germline CDR1 is SGHAT and CDR2 FQDESV (reference sequence). CDR3 protein: CASRKDRASTGELFF. CDR3 sequence (DNA): TGTGCCAGCAGAAAAGACAGGGCGAGCACCGGGGAGCTGTTTTTT.

This chain connects TRBV6-2 or TRBV6-3 to TRBJ2-7; D not certain. The germline gives CDR1 MNHEY, CDR2 SVGEGT. With 0 bases removed from V and 6 bases from J, the gap between germline ends came to 15 bases. The CDR3 contains 15 residues. CDR3 DNA: TGTGCCAGCAGTTACTCACGGGTCCTTTCTGTCGAGCAGTACTTC. Translation gives CASSYSRVLSVEQYF.

Comment on this clonotype: As the CDR3 is not closed by the conserved phenylalanine or tryptophan, this likely results from a read error. The chain has TRBV5-4 and TRBJ2-7; D uncertain. CDR3 size: 12 residues. Germline CDR1 is SGHNT and CDR2 is YYREEE (reference sequence). Trimming left V 1 base short and J 6 bases short, with 8 bases between. Written as DNA, the CDR3 is TGTGCCAGCAGCTTGATAGAAGGCGAGCAGTACCTC. It is translated as CASSLIEGEQYL.

The table lists this clonotype with a count of one. Compared with germline, one end of the junction differs, possibly owing to a read error. The chain couples TRBV20-1 to TRBJ1-2; no reliable D call. This CDR3 region has 12 residues. Germline V CDR1 and CDR2: DFQATT, SNEGSKA (reference sequence). CDR3 nucleotides: TGCAGTGCTAGCAAAGGACTGGATGGCTACACCTTT. Amino acids: CSASKGLDGYTF.

The chain employs TRBV7-2 and TRBJ2-1, with 9 bases fitting TRBD2. V lost 0 bases, J lost 9 bases, and 9 bases stayed unmatched. Per the germline V gene, CDR1 is SGHTA and CDR2 is FQGNSA. The CDR3 contains 16 residues. The CDR3 DNA follows: TGTGCCAGCAGCTTAGCCAGCCTAGCGGGAATTGGTGAGCAGTTCTTC. Translated: CASSLASLAGIGEQFF.

This clonotype was seen a single time. This rearrangement joins TRBV19 to TRBJ2-7; D gene unclear. This CDR3 is built from 11 residues. The germline CDR1 and CDR2 sequences are LNHDA and SQIVND (reference sequence). V gave up 9 bases and J gave up 6 bases, with 12 bases separating them. The CDR3 nucleotides read TGTGCCAGACTCGAACACGGCGAGCAGTACTTC. It is translated as CARLEHGEQYF. The whole variable domain, filled in from reference TRBV19 and TRBJ2-7, reads DGGITQSPKYLFRKEGQNVTLSCEQNLNHDAMYWYRQDPGQGLRLIYYSQIVNDFQKGDIAEGYSVSREKKESFPLTVTSAQKNPTAFYLCARLEHGEQYFGPGTRLTVT.

This clonotype was seen ten or more times. The chain combines TRBV7-2 with TRBJ2-7, with 7 bases aligning to TRBD2. J lost 0 bases, V lost 0 bases, and 8 bases had no gene match. Per the germline V gene, CDR1 is SGHTA and CDR2 is FQGNSA. The CDR3 loop spans 17 amino acids. The CDR3 DNA follows: TGTGCCAGCAGCTTAGCGGGATGGCGGGGGAGCTCCTACGAGCAGTACTTC. Its protein is CASSLAGWRGSSYEQYF.

This clonotype was seen a few times. The chain has TRBV20-1 and TRBJ2-1, with 7 bases aligning to TRBD2. The CDR3 contains 16 residues. The V gene's germline CDR1 is DFQATT and CDR2 SNEGSKA (reference sequence). V lost 0 bases and J lost 4; bases outside the gene matches: 9. The CDR3 loop reads CSARDRRSGAYNEQFF. The CDR3 nucleotides are TGCAGTGCTAGAGATCGCAGAAGCGGGGCATACAATGAGCAGTTCTTC.

This clonotype was counted between two and nine times. The rearrangement uses TRBV7-9 and TRBJ1-1, with 7 bases fitting TRBD1. Germline V CDR1 and CDR2: SEHNR, FQNEAQ (reference sequence). The CDR3 totals 13 residues. J gave up 7 bases and V 3 bases, and 5 bases lay outside the gene matches. In DNA, the CDR3 is TGTGCCAGCAGCTTGCCGGGACAGAGTGAAGCTTTCTTT. This sequence encodes CASSLPGQSEAFF.

This sequence joins TRBV12-3 or TRBV12-4 and TRBJ2-5, with unresolved D. V was cut by 4 bases and J by 3 bases, with 9 bases left in between. CDR3 length: 13 amino acids. For the CDR3, the DNA is TGTGCCAGCAGTTACTACCCTAAAGAGACCCAGTACTTC. It translates to CASSYYPKETQYF.

This clonotype turned up a few times. The chain employs TRBV5-1 and TRBJ2-5; no definite D call. This CDR3 contains 13 residues. Per germline, CDR1 SGHRS and CDR2 YFSETQ. V lost 1 base and J 5 bases, leaving 9 bases between the germline ends. CDR3 sequence: CASSLWRSETQYF. The CDR3 bases are TGCGCCAGCAGCTTGTGGAGATCGGAGACCCAGTACTTC. Looking up the rest from reference TRBV5-1 and TRBJ2-5 gives the full variable domain: KAGVTQTPRYLIKTRGQQVTLSCSPISGHRSVSWYQQTPGQGLQFLFEYFSETQRNKGNFPGRFSGRQFSNSRSEMNVSTLELGDSALYLCASSLWRSETQYFGPGTRLLVL.